This T cell receptor beta chain was obtained from a study of cytomegalovirus exposure and HLA in healthy donors. General observations from the study: The CMV antigen specificity of three CMV-associated chains was confirmed through in vitro analysis. Reports indicated that the classifier achieved high specificity and sensitivity in diagnosing cytomegalovirus status.

While the first cohort had fewer than 850 subjects, the donors belonged to the separate validation cohort of about 130 subjects. The junction had 0 bases not matched to a gene; V was cut back by 2 bases and J by 5 bases. CDR1 and CDR2 (germline): ENHRY, SYGVKD. The CDR3 loop spans 13 amino acids. Assay used: immunoSEQ multiplex PCR; TCRdb lists only in-frame clones, some missing. Counted here are some 60,000 clones, 90% to 96% occurring once; the ten biggest clones make up just over 0.9%. A note on this clone: What it recognizes is unknown.

The origin of this receptor is a man aged 18 to 29 in good health and CMV-seronegative. The V call is TRBV10-3, the J call TRBJ1-2, with TRBD1 identical over 9 bases. The sequenced material came from PBMCs. The CDR3 sequence: CAISEDRGYGYTF. As DNA, the CDR3 is TGTGCCATCAGTGAGGACAGGGGGTATGGCTACACCTTC.